Here is one TCR beta chain with its context. This sample was included in a study of blood T cell repertoires in COVID-19. Study details: COVID-19 samples from acute and convalescent phases originated in the United States, Italy and Spain. In each case, the material was cDNA or gDNA derived from T cells, B-cell-depleted T cells, or PBMCs.

Original data processing: Reference gene primer amplification in the assay estimated nucleated cell counts. Produced via immunoSEQ multiplex PCR; TCRdb's table is partial and in-frame only. That table gives V, J and clone size, and the DNA gave D and trimming. Here the sample spans about 200,000 clones, around 90% being singletons. The sample comprised peripheral blood. The source of this sequence is a man aged 35-49 years with acute or convalescent COVID-19.

As DNA, the CDR3 is TGTGCCAGCAGCTTAGCCCGGGCTAGCGGGGCCGACAATGAGCAGTTCTTC. It is translated as CASSLARASGADNEQFF. V is TRBV13 and J is TRBJ2-1, with TRBD2 matching 9 bases. With V trimmed by 1 base and J by 5 bases, 9 bases remained unmatched. The CDR3 has 17 amino acids. Germline loops: CDR1 PRHDT, CDR2 FYEKMQ (reference sequence).